This T cell receptor (beta chain) was identified during a study of Graves' ophthalmopathy and Graves' hyperthyroidism. V lost 2 bases and J lost 4, with 11 bases in between. The germline gives CDR1 MNHEY, CDR2 SVGAGI. The CDR3 has 14 residues. RNA served as the template for amplifying TCR beta CDR3 regions. Second-round multiplex PCR came after a first-round RT-PCR that employed HTBI primers. TCRdb processed the multiplex PCR reads anew with MiXCR; each CDR3 protein has one entry. The sample consists of about 400,000 distinct CDR3 sequences, around 18% of them appearing once. The clonotype comes from a woman aged 18-29 years with Graves' ophthalmopathy. V usage is TRBV6-5 and J usage is TRBJ2-5, with D tentatively TRBD2 (5 bases). The sample taken for sequencing was peripheral blood. The CDR3 bases are TGTGCCAGCAGTTACGGGGTAGCGATAGAGACCCAGTACTTC. It yields the protein CASSYGVAIETQYF.